This T cell receptor (beta chain) was profiled in a study of CD8 T cells in Susac syndrome. The CDR3 totals 11 residues. V lost 3 bases to trimming and J lost 8 bases, with 6 bases between them. Germline V lookup: CDR1 KGHDR, CDR2 SFDVKD. The count of this clonotype is one. Sequencing of TCR beta was performed on blood CD8+ T cells and on blood CD4+ T cells. Reverse transcription of roughly 0.5 to 1 ug RNA was carried out with random hexamers. By means of immunoSEQ multiplex PCR, TCR beta CDR3 spanning 54 Vbeta and 13 Jbeta underwent amplification. TCRdb re-called the immunoSEQ multiplex PCR reads through MiXCR, storing one row per CDR3 protein. Of 210,000 or so distinct CDR3 sequences listed, about 94% were seen once; the top ten hold 0.1% to 0.15%.

The material sequenced was CD8+ T cells from PBMCs. The gene calls are TRBV24-1 and TRBJ1-1; D is unresolved. The receptor's source is a human donor with multiple sclerosis. CDR3 sequence reads: CATSDGLEAFF. DNA of the CDR3: TGTGCCACCAGTGATGGCCTAGAAGCTTTCTTT.